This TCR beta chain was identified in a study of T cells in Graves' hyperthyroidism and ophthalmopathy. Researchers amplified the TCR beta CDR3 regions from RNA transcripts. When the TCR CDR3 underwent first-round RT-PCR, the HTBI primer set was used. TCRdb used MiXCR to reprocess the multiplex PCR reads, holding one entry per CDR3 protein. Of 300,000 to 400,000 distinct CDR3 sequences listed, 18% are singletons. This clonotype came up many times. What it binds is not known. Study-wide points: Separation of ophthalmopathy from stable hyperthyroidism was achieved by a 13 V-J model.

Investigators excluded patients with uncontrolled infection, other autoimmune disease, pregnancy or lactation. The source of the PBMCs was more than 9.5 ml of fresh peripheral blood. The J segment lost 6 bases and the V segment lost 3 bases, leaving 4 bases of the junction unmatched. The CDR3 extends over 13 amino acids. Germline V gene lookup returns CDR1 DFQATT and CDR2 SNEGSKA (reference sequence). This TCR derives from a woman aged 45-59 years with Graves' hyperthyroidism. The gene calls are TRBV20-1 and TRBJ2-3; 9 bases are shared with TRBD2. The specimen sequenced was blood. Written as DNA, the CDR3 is TGCAGTGCTAGCAGCGGGGGGTGGGATACGCAGTATTTT. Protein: CSASSGGWDTQYF.